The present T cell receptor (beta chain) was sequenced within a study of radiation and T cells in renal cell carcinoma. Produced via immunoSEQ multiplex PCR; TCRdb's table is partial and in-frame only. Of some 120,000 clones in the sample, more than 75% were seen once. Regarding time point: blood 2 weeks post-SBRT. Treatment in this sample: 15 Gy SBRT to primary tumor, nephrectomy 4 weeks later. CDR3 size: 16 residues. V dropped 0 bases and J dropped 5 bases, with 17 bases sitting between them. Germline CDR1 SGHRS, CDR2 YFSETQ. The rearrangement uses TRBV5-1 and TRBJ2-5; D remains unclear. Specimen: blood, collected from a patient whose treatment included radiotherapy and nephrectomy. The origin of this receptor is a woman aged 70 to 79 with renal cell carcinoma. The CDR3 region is CASSLDLPGLGETQYF. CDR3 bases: TGCGCCAGCAGCTTGGATTTGCCCGGATTAGGGGAGACCCAGTACTTC. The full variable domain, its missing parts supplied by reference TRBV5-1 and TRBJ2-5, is KAGVTQTPRYLIKTRGQQVTLSCSPISGHRSVSWYQQTPGQGLQFLFEYFSETQRNKGNFPGRFSGRQFSNSRSEMNVSTLELGDSALYLCASSLDLPGLGETQYFGPGTRLLVL.